This TCR beta chain was profiled in a study of TIL therapy for anti-PD-1-resistant metastatic lung cancer. Points from the study as a whole: The cohort had more treatment-naive, never-smoker and oncogene-addicted patients than typical.

Time point: pre-treatment sample, taken before nivolumab and TIL therapy. Tumor tissue came from excised metastases, mostly pleural nodules or supraclavicular lymph nodes. On this clone: Its antigen is undetermined.

The libraries were made with immunoSEQ v3. Sequencing was performed with immunoSEQ multiplex PCR; in TCRdb, only in-frame clones are kept and a portion is missing. Of 45,000 to 60,000 clones in the sample, 70% to 85% were seen once. The sample here was tumor tissue, taken at baseline. The source is a person between 25 and 80 years old with non-small cell lung cancer.

The CDR3 DNA sequence: TGTGCCAGCAGCTTAGGGACTAGCGATCAAGAGACCCAGTACTTC. This encodes CASSLGTSDQETQYF. This chain uses TRBV7-7 with TRBJ2-5; 9 positions agree with TRBD2. Trimming took 1 base from V and 2 from J; bases not matched to a gene: 2. Per germline, CDR1 SSHAT and CDR2 FNYEAQ (reference sequence). The CDR3 spans 15 residues.